One TCR beta chain is described in this entry. Its antigen remains unknown. This sample is part of a study of cytomegalovirus exposure and HLA in healthy donors. PCR was performed using 60 Vbeta and 13 Jbeta primers. Profiled with immunoSEQ multiplex PCR; TCRdb holds only in-frame clones, not every one. The repertoire has roughly 240,000 clones, roughly 78% of them found once; the top ten carry about 0.45%. Study-wide results and limits: HLA alleles showed associations with roughly 17,000 TCR beta sequences in a later analysis, at a 0.05 false discovery rate. Follow-up analysis seemed to connect common viral pathogens with several of the most significant clusters identified. It was reportedly the case that the classifier diagnosed cytomegalovirus status with high specificity and sensitivity. Presence/absence analyses assumed roughly uniform sequencing depth across donors.

V dropped 1 base and J dropped 4; count of bases not matched to a gene: 3. CDR1 is KGHSH, CDR2 LQKENI, per germline. The CDR3 covers 14 residues. Material for sequencing was PBMCs. The receptor was isolated from a boy under 18 in good health and CMV-seronegative. This chain connects TRBV18 to TRBJ1-1; TRBD1 matches at 7 bases. CDR3 sequence reads: CASSPLPGGTEAFF. CDR3 coding DNA: TGTGCCAGCTCACCACTTCCAGGGGGCACTGAAGCTTTCTTT. Variable domain in full (rest from reference TRBV18 and TRBJ1-1): NAGVMQNPRHLVRRRGQEARLRCSPMKGHSHVYWYRQLPEEGLKFMVYLQKENIIDESGMPKERFSAEFPKEGPSILRIQQVVRGDSAAYFCASSPLPGGTEAFFGQGTRLTVV.